This TCR beta chain was retrieved from a study of CD4 and CD8 cells across lung adenocarcinoma regions. Localized lung adenocarcinoma, a non-small cell lung cancer, affected the donors. In its sample, this clonotype ranks as large. Using its own MiXCR run on the PCR reads, TCRdb lists one record per CDR3 protein. The repertoire has 20,000 to 25,000 distinct CDR3 sequences, roughly half of them found once; the top ten carry roughly a quarter. The germline V gene has CDR1 MNHEY and CDR2 SVGAGI. This CDR3 spans 15 amino acids. V shed 0 bases and J 5 bases; nucleotides not matched to a gene: 4. Sequencing was done on a sample of CD8+ T cells from the center of a lung tumor. The chain joins TRBV6-5 to TRBJ2-1; 7 bases line up with TRBD2. The clonotype originates from a female donor with lung adenocarcinoma. The CD4 and CD8 labels of this study may be unreliable. This CDR3 reads CASSYSGGTHNEQFF. The CDR3 nucleotides read TGTGCCAGCAGTTACTCGGGAGGGACCCACAATGAGCAGTTCTTC.